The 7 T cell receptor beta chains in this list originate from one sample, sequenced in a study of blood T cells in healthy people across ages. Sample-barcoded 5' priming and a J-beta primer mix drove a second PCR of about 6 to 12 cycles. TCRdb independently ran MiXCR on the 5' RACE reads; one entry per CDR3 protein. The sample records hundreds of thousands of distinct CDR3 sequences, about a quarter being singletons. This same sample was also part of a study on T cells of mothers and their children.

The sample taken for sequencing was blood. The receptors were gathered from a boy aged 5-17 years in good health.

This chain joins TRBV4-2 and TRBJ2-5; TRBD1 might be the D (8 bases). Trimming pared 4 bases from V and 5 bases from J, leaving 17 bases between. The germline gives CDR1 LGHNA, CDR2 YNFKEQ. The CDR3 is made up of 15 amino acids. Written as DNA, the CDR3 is TGTGCCAGCAGCCCTGGACAGGGAGGGGAGGAGACCCAGTACTTC. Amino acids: CASSPGQGGEETQYF.

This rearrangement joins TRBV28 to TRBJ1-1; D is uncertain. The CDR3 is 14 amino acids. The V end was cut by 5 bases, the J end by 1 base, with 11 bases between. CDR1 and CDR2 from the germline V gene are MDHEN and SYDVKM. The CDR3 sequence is CASSHSTPNTEAFF. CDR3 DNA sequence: TGTGCCAGCAGTCACTCTACACCGAACACTGAAGCTTTCTTT.

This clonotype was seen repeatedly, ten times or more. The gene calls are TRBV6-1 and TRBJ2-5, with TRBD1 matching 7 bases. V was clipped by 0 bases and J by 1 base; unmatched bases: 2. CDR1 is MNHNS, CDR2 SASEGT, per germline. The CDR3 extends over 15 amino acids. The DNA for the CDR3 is TGTGCCAGCAGTGAAGCGACAGGGCGCCAAGAGACCCAGTACTTC. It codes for CASSEATGRQETQYF.

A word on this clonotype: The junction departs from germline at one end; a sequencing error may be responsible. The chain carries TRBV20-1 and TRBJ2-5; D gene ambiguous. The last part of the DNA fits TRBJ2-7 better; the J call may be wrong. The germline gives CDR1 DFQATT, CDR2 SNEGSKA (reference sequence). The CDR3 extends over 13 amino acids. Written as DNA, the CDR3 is TGCAGCGCTAGAGATTGGCAGTCCTACGAGCAGTACTTC. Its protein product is CSARDWQSYEQYF.

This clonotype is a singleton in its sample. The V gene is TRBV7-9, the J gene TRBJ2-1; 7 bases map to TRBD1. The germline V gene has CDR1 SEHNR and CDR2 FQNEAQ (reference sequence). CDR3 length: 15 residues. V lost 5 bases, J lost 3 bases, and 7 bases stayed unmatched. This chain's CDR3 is CASSPSGTVYNEQFF. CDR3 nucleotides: TGTGCCAGCAGCCCCTCCGGGACAGTCTACAATGAGCAGTTCTTC. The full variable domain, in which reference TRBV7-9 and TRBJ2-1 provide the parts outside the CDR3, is DTGVSQNPRHKITKRGQNVTFRCDPISEHNRLYWYRQTLGQGPEFLTYFQNEAQLEKSRLLSDRFSAERPKGSFSTLEIQRTEQGDSAMYLCASSPSGTVYNEQFFGPGTRLTVL.

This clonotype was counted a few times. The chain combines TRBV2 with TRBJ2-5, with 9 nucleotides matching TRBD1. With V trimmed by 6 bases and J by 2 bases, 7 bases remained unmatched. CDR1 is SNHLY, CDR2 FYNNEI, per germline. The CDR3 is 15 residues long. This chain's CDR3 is CASSQGQGRQETQYF. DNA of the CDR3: TGTGCCAGCAGCCAGGGACAGGGTAGACAAGAGACCCAGTACTTC.

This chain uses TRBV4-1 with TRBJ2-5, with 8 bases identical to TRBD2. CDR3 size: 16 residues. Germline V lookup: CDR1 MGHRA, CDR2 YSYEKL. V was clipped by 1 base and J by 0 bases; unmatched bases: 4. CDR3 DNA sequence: TGCGCCAGCAGCCAAGGGGCGGGGGGCCACCAAGAGACCCAGTACTTC. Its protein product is CASSQGAGGHQETQYF.